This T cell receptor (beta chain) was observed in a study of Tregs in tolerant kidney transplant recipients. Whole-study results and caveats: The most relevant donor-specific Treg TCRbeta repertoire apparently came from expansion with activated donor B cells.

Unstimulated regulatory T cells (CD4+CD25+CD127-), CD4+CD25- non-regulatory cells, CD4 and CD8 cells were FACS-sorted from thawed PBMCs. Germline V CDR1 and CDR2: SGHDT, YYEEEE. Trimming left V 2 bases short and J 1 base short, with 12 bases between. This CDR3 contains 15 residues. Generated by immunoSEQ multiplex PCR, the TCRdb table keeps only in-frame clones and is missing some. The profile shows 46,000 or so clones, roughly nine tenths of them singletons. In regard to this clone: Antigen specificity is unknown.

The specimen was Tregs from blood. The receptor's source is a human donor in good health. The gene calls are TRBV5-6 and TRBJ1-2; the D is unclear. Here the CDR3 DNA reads TGTGCCAGCAGCTTCGCGGGAAGGGATAACTATGGCTACACCTTC. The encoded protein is CASSFAGRDNYGYTF.